A selection of T cell receptor beta chains follows, all from one sample in a study of cytomegalovirus exposure and HLA in healthy donors. Clones were sequenced by immunoSEQ multiplex PCR, and TCRdb holds only the in-frame ones, with some missing. The sample has roughly 200,000 clones; roughly 86% are singletons. Sequencing was done on a sample of PBMCs. The source of these receptors is a man aged 40-49 years in good health and CMV-seropositive. Each CDR3 is given with its conserved first and last residue. Fields, in order: D gene, clone size, J gene, V gene, CDR3 DNA, CDR3 protein. A D gene is named only where the DNA matches it firmly. Size tells how often a clone was seen (once, few, many) or the class of an expanded clone, and some rows leave it out.

>TRBD1|NA|TRBJ1-2|TRBV5-6
TGTGCCAGCAGCTTAGGGCAGGGGGCTATCTATGGCTACACCTTC
CASSLGQGAIYGYTF
>TRBD1|few|TRBJ2-7|TRBV27
TGTGCCAGCAGTTACCGGAAGGGACAGGGGACCTACGAGCAGTACTTC
CASSYRKGQGTYEQYF
>NA|once|TRBJ1-5|TRBV2
TGTGCCAGCAGTGGACTCAGGGGAAATCAGCCCCAGCATTTT
CASSGLRGNQPQHF
>TRBD1|NA|TRBJ1-5|TRBV4-3
TGCGCCAGCAGCCAAGGGACAGGGGGCAATCAGCCCCAGCATTTT
CASSQGTGGNQPQHF
>NA|NA|TRBJ2-2|TRBV14
TGTGCCAGCAGCCAAAGAGAGGTGACCGGGGAGCTGTTTTTT
CASSQREVTGELFF
>NA|NA|TRBJ1-2|TRBV5-4
TGTGCCAGCAGCTTTTCGGGAGCTAACTATGGCTACACCTTC
CASSFSGANYGYTF
>TRBD2|NA|TRBJ2-1|TRBV5-6
TGTGCCAGCAGCCTCAGCGGGGGGGGTGGGTGGAATGAGCAGTTCTTC
CASSLSGGGGWNEQFF
>NA|NA|TRBJ1-5|TRBV28
TGTGCCAGCTCCTCAAGGGGGGGACGGCAGCCCCAGCATTTT
CASSSRGGRQPQHF
>NA|NA|TRBJ1-2|TRBV12-5
TGTGCTAGTGGCCCGATATTATGGGGTCGGGGAGGCCGAGGCTACACCTTC
CASGPILWGRGGRGYTF
>NA|few|TRBJ2-3|TRBV10-3
TGTGCCATCAGAGAAACCTCTTCTCATTCTAGCGTGGGTACGCAGTATTTT
CAIRETSSHSSVGTQYF
>TRBD1|NA|TRBJ1-5|TRBV7-2
TGTGCCAGCAGCTTAGGAGGGGGCGTGGGACAGCCCCAGCATTTT
CASSLGGGVGQPQHF
>TRBD1|NA|TRBJ2-7|TRBV19
TGTGCCAGTAGTTTGAGGGACAGGGGGGACCACGAGCAGTACTTC
CASSLRDRGDHEQYF
>TRBD2|NA|TRBJ2-7|TRBV7-8
TGTGCCAGCAGCCCGAGGACTAGCGGGGGGGCCAACTCCTACGAGCAGTACTTC
CASSPRTSGGANSYEQYF
>NA|NA|TRBJ2-3|TRBV30
TGTGCCTGGAGTGAACAGAGAACCACAGATACGCAGTATTTT
CAWSEQRTTDTQYF
>NA|NA|TRBJ2-5|TRBV2
TGTGCCAGCGCGGCGGTGGTCGAGACCCAGTACTTC
CASAAVVETQYF
>NA|NA|TRBJ1-3|TRBV5-1
TGCGCCAGCAGCCTAGACAGCTCTGGAAACACCATATATTTT
CASSLDSSGNTIYF
>NA|NA|TRBJ2-7|TRBV10-3
TGTGCCATCAGCGGAGGGGACCCCGAGCAGTACTTC
CAISGGDPEQYF
>TRBD1|NA|TRBJ2-5|TRBV9
TGTGCCAGCAGCCCCGGGACAGGATTAAAAGAGACCCAGTACTTC
CASSPGTGLKETQYF
>NA|NA|TRBJ1-6|TRBV4-1
TGCGCCAGCAGCCAAGATTACCAGTATAATTCACCCCTCCACTTT
CASSQDYQYNSPLHF
>NA|NA|TRBJ2-7|TRBV5-1
TGCGCCAGCATGGGTAGGGGGAAGGGTCATGACGAGCAGTACTTC
CASMGRGKGHDEQYF
>NA|NA|TRBJ2-7|TRBV6-5
TGTGCCAGCAGTCGACTGGCTTCCTACGAGCAGTACTTC
CASSRLASYEQYF
>TRBD1|NA|TRBJ2-5|TRBV7-9
TGTGCCAGCAGTCAAAGGGACAGGAACCAAGAGACCCAGTACTTC
CASSQRDRNQETQYF
>NA|NA|TRBJ2-7|TRBV1
TGCACCAGCAGCCAAGATCGGGGGGACCTCTGGGAGCAGTACTTC
CTSSQDRGDLWEQYF
>NA|NA|TRBJ2-3|TRBV12-5
TGTGCTGCCCAGGAGGGGGATACGCAGTATTTT
CAAQEGDTQYF
>NA|NA|TRBJ2-7|TRBV7-3
TGTGCCAGCAGCTTAGCGGAGGGGCCGGGGAAGGCGAAGCAGTACTTC
CASSLAEGPGKAKQYF
>NA|NA|TRBJ1-1|TRBV6-5
TGTGCCAGCAGTTACGCCTCGGAGGGGAACACTGAAGCTTTCTTT
CASSYASEGNTEAFF
>TRBD1|NA|TRBJ2-7|TRBV4-1
TGCGCCAGCAGCCACCCTCGAGGGGACAGGAGCTCCTACGAGCAGTACTTC
CASSHPRGDRSSYEQYF
>NA|few|TRBJ2-7|TRBV2
TGTGCCAGCACCTGGTCGGGACTCTCCTCGGGGGAGCAGTACTTC
CASTWSGLSSGEQYF
>TRBD1|NA|TRBJ1-2|TRBV5-4
TGTGCCAGCAGCTCGCGGGACAGGGGGAACTATGGCTACACCTTC
CASSSRDRGNYGYTF
>NA|NA|TRBJ2-3|TRBV5-1
TGCGCCAGCAGCTTGGAAAGGGGGAAAGGAGATACGCAGTATTTT
CASSLERGKGDTQYF
>NA|NA|TRBJ1-1|TRBV18
TGTGCCAGCTCACAGGAAGAACAGGGATCAGGCACTGAAGCTTTCTTT
CASSQEEQGSGTEAFF
>NA|NA|TRBJ2-5|TRBV7-9
TGTGCCAGCAGCTTAATGGGGAGGGAGACCCAGTACTTC
CASSLMGRETQYF
>TRBD1|NA|TRBJ2-2|TRBV4-1
TGCGCCAGCAGCCAACAACCGGGACAGGGGGCGGCCGGGGAGCTGTTTTTT
CASSQQPGQGAAGELFF
>TRBD2|NA|TRBJ2-7|TRBV14
TGTGCCAGCAGCCCGCCGGGACTAGCGGGGATCCACGAGCAGTACTTC
CASSPPGLAGIHEQYF
>TRBD1|NA|TRBJ2-3|TRBV25-1
TGTGCCAGCAGTGGACTGGGGACAGGCGCTTCCACAGATACGCAGTATTTT
CASSGLGTGASTDTQYF
>TRBD2|NA|TRBJ2-5|TRBV6-5
TGTGCCAGCGCCGCCCCTCGGGAGGCCCAAGAGACCCAGTACTTC
CASAAPREAQETQYF
>NA|NA|TRBJ2-2|TRBV5-1
TGCGCCAGCACCTGGGGCGGGACGAACACCGGGGAGCTGTTTTTT
CASTWGGTNTGELFF
>NA|NA|TRBJ2-7|TRBV7-2
TGTGCCAGCAGCTTAGCCCCTGAGATCTACGAGCAGTACTTC
CASSLAPEIYEQYF
>NA|NA|TRBJ1-1|TRBV28
TGTGCCTCGGGAGGGCTCACTGAAGCTTTCTTT
CASGGLTEAFF
>NA|NA|TRBJ2-3|TRBV11-2
TGTGCCAGCAGCCCGGGGAGCACAGATACGCAGTATTTT
CASSPGSTDTQYF
>NA|NA|TRBJ2-7|TRBV10-3
TGTGCCATCAGTGGGGCGACTAGTTCCCCCTACGAGCAGTACTTC
CAISGATSSPYEQYF
>TRBD1|NA|TRBJ1-2|TRBV6-5
TGTGCCAGCAGTTTTGACAGGGATGACTATGGCTACACCTTC
CASSFDRDDYGYTF
>TRBD1|NA|TRBJ2-3|TRBV5-4
TGTGCCAGCAGCTTTAAGGGGGCCACAGATACGCAGTATTTT
CASSFKGATDTQYF
>TRBD2|NA|TRBJ2-1|TRBV29-1
TGCAGCGTCCGGATGGGAGGGAGCTCCTACAATGAGCAGTTCTTC
CSVRMGGSSYNEQFF
>TRBD1|NA|TRBJ2-1|TRBV7-6
TGTGCCAGCAGCTTAGCGCAGATAGGACAGGGCAATGAGCAGTTCTTC
CASSLAQIGQGNEQFF
>NA|NA|TRBJ2-7|TRBV6-6
TGTGCCAGCAGTTACGCGACAGGAGCCGGATACGAGCAGTACTTC
CASSYATGAGYEQYF
>NA|NA|TRBJ1-2|TRBV5-1
TGCGCCAGCAGCTCAAACATACAGGGTAGGAGTGGCTACACCTTC
CASSSNIQGRSGYTF
>TRBD2|NA|TRBJ2-7|TRBV18
TGTGCCAGCTCAGCGGGGGGGTCCTACGAGCAGTACTTC
CASSAGGSYEQYF